This T cell receptor (beta chain) originates from a study of T-cell memory formation after mild COVID-19. The CDR3 sequence is 19 residues long. Losses at the gene ends were 7 bases for V and 1 base for J; bases not matched to a gene: 12. TCRdb re-analysed the 5' RACE reads in MiXCR, keeping a single row per CDR3 protein. The data show hundreds of thousands of distinct CDR3 sequences, about 18% seen once. This clonotype appeared a few times. Sequencing input: PBMCs or a T cell subset sorted from them (not recorded which). The receptor comes from an adult woman who had mild COVID-19 (a few samples of this study predate the infection). Cell type and time point are not known. The J gene is TRBJ2-6, the V gene TRBV12-3 or TRBV12-4, with TRBD1 identical over 11 bases. The CDR3 loop is CASNPAGDRGISGANVLTF. The CDR3 bases are TGTGCCAGCAACCCGGCGGGGGACAGGGGGATATCTGGGGCCAACGTCCTGACTTTC.